The 3 T cell receptor beta chains given below trace back to one sample, sequenced in a study of tumour-infiltrating T cells in Burkitt lymphoma. Using immunoSEQ multiplex PCR, the repertoire was profiled, and TCRdb retains in-frame clones only, with some absent. The sample records roughly 2,000 clones, roughly 15% being singletons. The sequenced sample consisted of tumor tissue from a relapse. All receptors derive from a human donor with relapsed Burkitt lymphoma.

There are a few counts of this clone. This sequence joins TRBV29-1 and TRBJ1-2; 8 bases are a match to TRBD1. The CDR3 consists of 13 residues. V was pared by 7 bases and J by 8 bases, with 12 bases of the junction left unmatched. Germline V gives CDR1 SQVTM, CDR2 ANQGSEA. CDR3 nucleotide sequence: TGCAGCGCCCCCGGACAGGGAGTAGGAGGCTACACCTTC. Residues: CSAPGQGVGGYTF.

This clone was seen more than once but under ten times. The genes are TRBV4-2 and TRBJ2-7; D is undetermined. This CDR3 contains 14 residues. V was clipped by 4 bases and J by 0 bases, with 10 bases between them. The germline gives CDR1 LGHNA, CDR2 YNFKEQ. CDR3 nucleotide sequence: TGTGCCAGCAGCCCCGAACAGTTCTCCTACGAGCAGTACTTC. Protein product: CASSPEQFSYEQYF.

The J gene is TRBJ2-7, the V gene TRBV19; tentatively, D is TRBD1 (6 bases). This CDR3 contains 12 residues. V was shortened by 5 bases and J by 3 bases, with 8 bases between the two germline ends. The germline gives CDR1 LNHDA, CDR2 SQIVND (reference sequence). CDR3 sequence reads: CASSGQYYEQYF. The DNA of the CDR3 is TGTGCCAGTAGTGGACAGTACTACGAGCAGTACTTC.